This T cell receptor beta chain was identified in a study of OX40 agonist ivuxolimab in advanced cancers. Only in-frame clones appear in the TCRdb table, and some are missing; sequencing was by immunoSEQ multiplex PCR. The sample includes over 100,000 clones, about nine tenths seen only once; the top ten take approximately 1%. Germline V gene lookup returns CDR1 LGHNA and CDR2 YNFKEQ. There are 16 residues in the CDR3. Trimming removed 1 base at V and 3 bases at J, with 14 bases between. This clonotype was obtained from an adult with an advanced solid tumor such as melanoma, head and neck, liver or kidney cancer. Here the sequenced sample was CD4+ or CD8+ T cells sorted from blood, taken in a trial of the OX40 agonist ivuxolimab. This chain connects TRBV4-2 to TRBJ2-3; D assignment may be TRBD1 or TRBD2 (6 bases each). CDR3 nucleotide sequence: TGTGCCAGCAGCCAAGTCGGGGGAAGGGGGACAGATACGCAGTATTTT. Amino acid sequence: CASSQVGGRGTDTQYF.